Following are 11 T cell receptor beta chains from one sample sequenced in a study of post-analysis software for immune sequencing data. Findings and caveats of the study: In patients, TRBV5-6, TRBV5-1 and TRBV20-1 belonged to roughly 5 TRBV segments found more frequently than in controls.

These TCRs are of unknown antigen specificity. cDNA libraries for TCR beta contained unique molecular identifiers. TCRdb itself ran the PCR reads through MiXCR, one entry per CDR3 protein. The sample lists hundreds of thousands of distinct CDR3 sequences, about 32% occurring once. Input material: blood. The receptor source for this set is a girl aged 10-17 years with multiple sclerosis.

Remarks on this clonotype: One junction end does not reproduce the germline sequence, and a read error may be involved. The V and J genes are TRBV4-2 and TRBJ2-3; 10 positions match TRBD2. The CDR3 has 17 residues. Germline loops: CDR1 LGHNA, CDR2 YNFKEQ. CDR3 sequence reads: CAGSQEASGGFTDTQYF. CDR3 sequence (DNA): TGTGCCGGCAGCCAAGAGGCTAGCGGGGGATTCACAGATACGCAGTATTTT.

The chain links TRBV7-7 to TRBJ2-7, with D maybe TRBD2 (6 bases). Germline CDR1 and CDR2: SSHAT and FNYEAQ (reference sequence). CDR3 length: 11 amino acids. The CDR3 DNA sequence: TGTGCTAGCGGCCCACCCGGAGAGCAGTACTTC. Encoded protein: CASGPPGEQYF.

This clonotype showed up just a few times. The CDR3 reads CASSSSSRYTF. The CDR3 DNA reads as TGTGCCAGCAGCTCCTCGTCCCGCTACACCTTC. The chain is built from TRBV7-2 and TRBJ1-2; the D is unclear. The CDR3 loop spans 11 amino acids. Per the germline V gene, CDR1 is SGHTA and CDR2 is FQGNSA. The germline V and J ends were trimmed by 4 bases and 9 bases, with 9 bases remaining between them.

This clonotype has a handful of counts. The chain combines TRBV4-1 with TRBJ2-4, with TRBD1 matching 10 bases. The assigned J gene may be wrong: the sequence end matches TRBJ2-7 better. The CDR3 consists of 17 residues. Germline V gene lookup returns CDR1 MGHRA and CDR2 YSYEKL. The CDR3 region is CASSQEPPGTGADEQYF. The CDR3 DNA sequence: TGCGCCAGCAGCCAAGAACCCCCCGGGACAGGGGCAGACGAGCAGTACTTC.

This clonotype was found a few times. The gene calls are TRBV6-6 and TRBJ2-3; the D gene could be TRBD1 or TRBD2 (6 bases each). This CDR3 has 15 amino acids. Germline V gene sequence: CDR1 MNHNY, CDR2 SVGAGI (reference sequence). V lost 3 bases and J 2 bases, leaving 12 bases between the germline ends. In DNA, the CDR3 is TGTGCCAGCAGTTATAGGGGGGCTGTCACAGATACGCAGTATTTT. It is translated as CASSYRGAVTDTQYF.

This chain links TRBV7-2 with TRBJ1-1; tentative D call: TRBD1 (6 bases). Deletions cut 3 bases from V and 12 bases from J, with 14 bases between. The CDR3 length is 12 residues. Looked up from germline, CDR1 is SGHTA and CDR2 is FQGNSA. The CDR3 loop is CASSFAGAGSFF. The CDR3 bases are TGTGCCAGCAGCTTCGCGGGGGCTGGGTCTTTCTTT. The full variable domain, with the rest looked up from reference TRBV7-2 and TRBJ1-1, is GAGVSQSPSNKVTEKGKDVELRCDPISGHTALYWYRQSLGQGLEFLIYFQGNSAPDKSGLPSDRFSAERTGGSVSTLTIQRTQQEDSAVYLCASSFAGAGSFFGQGTRLTVV.

This clonotype was seen a few times. The V call is TRBV28, the J call TRBJ2-5; possible D gene TRBD1, 6 bases. CDR3 size: 16 residues. Germline V gene lookup returns CDR1 MDHEN and CDR2 SYDVKM. V was clipped by 1 base and J by 2 bases, with 14 bases between them. CDR3 bases: TGTGCCAGCAGTTTATTGTGGCGGACAGAGCAAGAGACCCAGTACTTC. As protein: CASSLLWRTEQETQYF.

This clonotype was found a few times. V is TRBV3-1 and J is TRBJ1-1; D not certain. V lost 6 bases to trimming and J lost 6 bases, with 11 bases between them. Germline V gene lookup returns CDR1 LGHDT and CDR2 YNNKEL (reference sequence). The CDR3 extends over 12 amino acids. This CDR3 reads CASSQTLSEAFF. The CDR3 DNA reads as TGTGCCAGCAGTCAGACACTTTCTGAAGCTTTCTTT.

This clonotype was observed a few times. V is TRBV20-1 and J is TRBJ2-7; 10 nucleotides align to TRBD2. CDR1 is DFQATT, CDR2 SNEGSKA, per germline (reference sequence). The CDR3 runs 14 residues. J lost 3 bases, V lost 3 bases, and 5 bases had no gene match. CDR3 nucleotides: TGCAGTGCTAGGAGAGGACTAGCGGACTACGAGCAGTACTTC. Translation: CSARRGLADYEQYF.

About this clonotype itself: The junction does not match germline at one end; this may be a read error. The chain recombines TRBV11-2 with TRBJ2-5, with a tentative D call TRBD2 (5 bases). Germline V gene data show CDR1 as SGHAT and CDR2 as FQNNGV. The CDR3 is 15 amino acids. The CDR3 sequence is CASGLGWEPQETQYF. The CDR3 DNA follows: TGTGCCAGCGGCTTAGGGTGGGAGCCCCAAGAGACCCAGTACTTC. The variable domain in full, completed from reference TRBV11-2 and TRBJ2-5, reads EAGVAQSPRYKIIEKRQSVAFWCNPISGHATLYWYQQILGQGPKLLIQFQNNGVVDDSQLPKDRFSAERLKGVDSTLKIQPAKLEDSAVYLCASGLGWEPQETQYFGPGTRLLVL.

The genes are TRBV7-9 and TRBJ1-4, with D uncertain. Trimming removed 4 bases from V and 8 bases from J, with 5 bases in between. From germline, CDR1 is SEHNR and CDR2 FQNEAQ (reference sequence). The CDR3 extends over 11 amino acids. The CDR3 is CASSSVEKLFF. The DNA of the CDR3 is TGTGCCAGCAGCTCCGTAGAAAAACTGTTTTTT.